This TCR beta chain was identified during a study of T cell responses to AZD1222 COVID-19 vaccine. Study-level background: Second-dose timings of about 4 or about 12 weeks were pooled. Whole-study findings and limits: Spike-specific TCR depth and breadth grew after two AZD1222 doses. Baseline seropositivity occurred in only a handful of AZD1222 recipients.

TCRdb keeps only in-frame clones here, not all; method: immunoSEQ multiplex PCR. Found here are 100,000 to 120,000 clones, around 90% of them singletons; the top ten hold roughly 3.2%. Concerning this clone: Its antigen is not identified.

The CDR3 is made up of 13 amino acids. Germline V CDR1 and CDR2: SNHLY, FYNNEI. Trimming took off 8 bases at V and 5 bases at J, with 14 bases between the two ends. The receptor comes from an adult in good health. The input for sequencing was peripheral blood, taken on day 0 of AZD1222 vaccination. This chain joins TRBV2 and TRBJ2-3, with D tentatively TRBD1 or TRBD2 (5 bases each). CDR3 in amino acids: CASAEGRRDTQYF. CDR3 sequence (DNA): TGTGCCAGCGCCGAGGGGCGGAGAGATACGCAGTATTTT.